These T cell receptor beta chains were read from a single sample in a study of beta chain features in type 1 diabetes. Assay: immunoSEQ multiplex PCR; the TCRdb copy retains only in-frame clones and omits some. The sample lists about 390,000 clones; roughly a tenth were seen once. Sequenced input: central memory CD4+ T cells from blood. Source of these receptors: a man aged 25-45 years with type 1 diabetes. Both conserved end residues are part of each CDR3. The D gene is left open where the match is weak. Size is omitted from some rows. Given values are once, few, many or a class for expanded clones.

j_call clone_size d_call v_call cdr3_aa cdr3_nt
TRBJ2-2 many TRBD2 TRBV30 CAWRKVGGYGELFF TGTGCCTGGAGGAAAGTGGGAGGGTACGGGGAGCTGTTTTTT
TRBJ1-1 few . TRBV5-4 CASRGPGTMNTEAFF TGTGCCAGCAGGGGCCCAGGGACTATGAACACTGAAGCTTTCTTT
TRBJ1-1 . . TRBV2 CASAQGEGTEAFF TGTGCCAGCGCTCAGGGAGAGGGCACTGAAGCTTTCTTT
TRBJ1-4 few . TRBV4-1 CASSPDDGKLFF TGTGCCAGCAGCCCGGACGACGGGAAACTGTTTTTT
TRBJ2-7 . TRBD1 TRBV9 CASSASTGGPYEQYF TGTGCCAGCAGCGCATCGACAGGGGGGCCCTACGAGCAGTACTTC
TRBJ1-4 . . TRBV27 CASRGGRVDEKLFF TGTGCCAGCAGAGGGGGGCGGGTTGATGAAAAACTGTTTTTT
TRBJ2-5 few TRBD2 TRBV7-9 CASSLGRGTETQYF TGTGCCAGCAGCTTAGGGCGGGGGACGGAGACCCAGTACTTC
TRBJ2-1 few . TRBV11-2 CASGLVLSYNEQFF TGTGCCAGCGGCTTAGTGCTGTCCTACAATGAGCAGTTCTTC
TRBJ2-3 . . TRBV6-6 CASSLSGAITDTQYF TGTGCCAGCAGTTTGAGCGGAGCCATTACAGATACGCAGTATTTT
TRBJ2-5 few . TRBV7-9 CASSLGGVGETQYF TGTGCCAGCAGCCTTGGAGGTGTTGGAGAGACCCAGTACTTC
TRBJ1-2 many TRBD1 TRBV6-5 CASRPRRQGDDGYTF TGTGCCAGCAGACCTCGCCGACAGGGGGACGATGGCTACACCTTC
TRBJ2-1 . TRBD1 TRBV19 CASSSGRGQNEQFF TGTGCCAGTAGTAGCGGCAGGGGGCAAAATGAGCAGTTCTTC
TRBJ1-2 few . TRBV19 CASSITPDLRGYTF TGTGCCAGTAGTATTACGCCCGACCTGCGGGGCTACACCTTC
TRBJ2-5 . TRBD1 TRBV19 CASSVRDRGFETQYF TGTGCCAGTAGTGTCCGGGACAGGGGTTTCGAGACCCAGTACTTC
TRBJ1-1 many . TRBV7-9 CASSLVTGHTEAFF TGTGCCAGCAGCTTAGTAACCGGGCACACTGAAGCTTTCTTT
TRBJ1-2 few TRBD1 TRBV7-2 CASSLEGAEDYGYTF TGTGCCAGCAGCTTAGAGGGGGCGGAAGACTATGGCTACACCTTC
TRBJ2-6 many . TRBV5-6 CASSLGPAGANVLTF TGTGCCAGCAGCCTCGGGCCCGCTGGGGCCAACGTCCTGACTTTC
TRBJ2-7 . . TRBV28 CASSLPSGSEQYF TGTGCCAGCAGTTTACCCTCTGGGAGCGAGCAGTACTTC
TRBJ2-5 few . TRBV5-1 CASSLMSGEQETQYF TGCGCCAGCAGCTTGATGTCAGGGGAGCAAGAGACCCAGTACTTC
TRBJ2-2 . TRBD1 TRBV18 CASSPNSGQGGTGELFF TGTGCCAGCTCACCGAATTCGGGACAGGGTGGCACCGGGGAGCTGTTTTTT
TRBJ2-7 . . TRBV5-1 CASSFLADAYEQYF TGCGCCAGCAGCTTCCTAGCAGACGCTTACGAGCAGTACTTC
TRBJ2-3 few . TRBV6-1 CASRNRDSDTQYF TGTGCCAGCAGAAACAGGGACTCAGATACGCAGTATTTT
TRBJ2-2 . TRBD2 TRBV27 CASSISGRTTGELLF TGTGCCAGCAGTATAAGCGGGAGAACGACCGGGGAGCTGCTTTTT
TRBJ2-3 . . TRBV21-1 CASSKAVTRTSGRRDTQYF TGTGCCAGCAGCAAAGCGGTCACCAGGACTAGCGGGAGAAGGGATACGCAGTATTTT
TRBJ2-1 . . TRBV27 CASSSGTNRGWEQFF TGTGCCAGCAGTTCGGGGACGAATCGGGGATGGGAGCAGTTCTTC
TRBJ2-7 . TRBD1 TRBV29-1 CSVRTGGRSYEQYF TGCAGCGTTCGGACAGGCGGTCGATCCTACGAGCAGTACTTC
TRBJ2-5 few TRBD2 TRBV7-9 CASSSFGGGETQYF TGTGCCAGCAGCTCCTTTGGGGGGGGAGAGACCCAGTACTTC
TRBJ1-3 . . TRBV7-2 CASSGRHSVSGNTIYF TGTGCCAGCAGCGGACGACATAGCGTTTCGGGAAACACCATATATTTT